This T cell receptor beta chain was sequenced during a study of blood T cell repertoires in COVID-19 (TCRdb year 2020). In the study overall: Samples covering the acute and convalescent phases of COVID-19 were provided by collaborators in the United States, Italy and Spain. The material from the prospective study consisted of cDNA or gDNA derived from T cells, B-cell-depleted T cells, or PBMCs. Deeply sampled blood TCRbeta repertoires from subjects exposed to, actively infected with, or recovered from COVID-19 were included in the dataset. The repertoires were released in a freely available public database meant as a resource for research on the immune response to SARS-CoV-2. Samples were obtained from the ongoing ImmuneRACE study (first 160 participants) and from over 1,000 subjects provided by 6 global collaborators. A de-identified subject ID, COVID-19 status, age in years and sex were almost always included in the sample metadata. HLA class I and class II types, where available, came from metadata supplied by the sample provider rather than from assay-based typing.

TCRbeta CDR3 regions were amplified from genomic DNA by means of the immunoSEQ Assay, a bias-controlled multiplex PCR. The authors processed their data as follows. Nucleated cell counts per sample were estimated from amplification of reference gene primers within the assay. Sequence reads were collapsed and filtered to measure the absolute abundance of every unique TCRbeta CDR3 rearrangement. For each sample, productive Simpson clonality was calculated as the square root of Simpson's diversity index across productive rearrangements. TCRdb's version of the immuneACCESS table is confined to in-frame rearrangements and falls short of the full clone set. An unresolved V gene accounts for under half of the shortfall where checked; the remainder is of unknown origin. The V and J calls and clone size are taken from that table; D and trimming were inferred from the DNA. This sample is represented by just under 150,000 clones; more than 80% of them were singletons. The ten largest clones add up to around 4.8% of the sample.

Collaborating institutions collected whole blood in K2EDTA tubes following their own protocols. For TCRbeta analysis, collaborator samples were shipped as frozen whole blood, as isolated PBMCs, or as DNA extracted from either sample type. As concerns this clone: This clone's antigen is unknown. Base quality data are lacking; no much larger clone is found one base away.

What the authors observed across the whole study: How much clinical and demographic metadata was included differed by source and by participant, and the metadata was provided uncurated.

V and J lose 0 bases and 2 bases, and a span of 11 bases separates them. The germline V gene (reference sequence) gives CDR1 as SGHKS and CDR2 as YYEKEE. From its cysteine to its phenylalanine, the CDR3 spans 15 amino acids. CDR3 DNA is the only sequence kept; it has 45 bases, read in frame from the first base. This chain joins TRBV5-5 to TRBJ2-5; a tentative D match to TRBD1 spans 5 bases. The TCR comes from a human donor in a cohort sampled during active COVID-19. The sample was peripheral blood. The nucleotide sequence reads TGTGCCAGCAGCTTGGTAGTGGCAGGGCAAGAGACCCAGTACTTC. It translates as CASSLVVAGQETQYF.